These 7 T cell receptor beta chains share one sample of origin, sequenced in a study of beta chain features in type 1 diabetes. The investigators reverse transcribed all of the isolated RNA, so they sequenced expressed TCRB transcripts. Profiling relied on immunoSEQ multiplex PCR, and the TCRdb table lists in-frame clones only, not all of them. The sample lists about 290,000 clones; approximately 8.1% were seen once. The sample was central memory CD4+ T cells from blood. These receptors were taken from a woman aged 18-30 years in good health.

This chain joins TRBV5-1 and TRBJ1-6; 7 bases align to TRBD1. Germline V gene lookup returns CDR1 SGHRS and CDR2 YFSETQ. The CDR3 has 14 amino acids. The V gene end was trimmed by 8 bases and the J gene end by 7 bases; junction bases not matched to a gene: 9. CDR3 in amino acids: CASGQASPNSPLHF. The CDR3, as DNA: TGCGCCAGTGGACAGGCTTCTCCAAATTCACCCCTCCACTTT.

This clone was counted a few times. The V and J genes are TRBV4-3 and TRBJ2-5; the match to TRBD2 covers 11 bases. This CDR3 has 15 amino acids. J lost 2 bases, V lost 5 bases, and 4 bases had no gene match. The germline V gene encodes CDR1 LGHNA and CDR2 YSLEER. The CDR3 DNA reads TGCGCCAGCAGCAAACTAGCGGGGGTACAAGAGACCCAGTACTTC. Protein product: CASSKLAGVQETQYF.

This clone was counted between two and nine times. This chain connects TRBV7-2 to TRBJ1-4; D is unclear. The germline V and J ends were trimmed by 3 bases and 2 bases, with 10 bases remaining between them. CDR3 size: 15 residues. Germline CDR1 reads SGHTA; CDR2 reads FQGNSA. The CDR3 here is CASSLMGRTNEKLFF. CDR3 nucleotide sequence: TGTGCCAGCAGCTTGATGGGTCGGACTAATGAAAAACTGTTTTTT.

This chain joins TRBV19 and TRBJ2-5; TRBD2 matches at 11 bases. With V trimmed by 6 bases and J by 6 bases, 15 bases remained unmatched. The CDR3 contains 17 residues. CDR1 and CDR2 from the germline V gene are LNHDA and SQIVND (reference sequence). CDR3 sequence: CASSNNYGIAGGKTQYF. For the CDR3, the DNA is TGTGCCAGTAGCAACAACTACGGAATAGCGGGAGGGAAGACCCAGTACTTC.

This clone has at least ten counts. Other DNA variants within this sample encode the same CDR3. V gene TRBV18 combines with J gene TRBJ2-7; 11 positions match TRBD1. Trimming cost V 2 bases and J 4 bases; bases outside gene matches: 1. The CDR3 is 14 residues long. Looked up from germline, CDR1 is KGHSH and CDR2 is LQKENI. The CDR3 DNA is TGTGCCAGCTCACCAGGGACAGGGGGGTACGAGCAGTACGTC. It translates to CASSPGTGGYEQYV.

This clone has at least ten counts. The CDR3 sequence: CASSHATGGGELFF. The CDR3 nucleotides are TGCGCCAGCAGCCATGCAACAGGAGGCGGGGAGCTGTTTTTT. V is TRBV4-3 and J is TRBJ2-2; possibly TRBD1 or TRBD2 for D (5 bases each). Per germline, CDR1 LGHNA and CDR2 YSLEER. The V gene lost 3 bases and the J gene lost 7 bases, with 12 bases spanning the gap. The CDR3 has 14 residues.

CDR3 in amino acids: CASSLDVGWYEQFF. CDR3 DNA sequence: TGTGCCAGCAGCTTAGATGTTGGGTGGTATGAGCAGTTCTTC. The chain has TRBV11-3 and TRBJ2-1; D is ambiguous. In germline, CDR1 is SGHNT, CDR2 YENEEA. Trimming cost V 0 bases and J 8 bases, with 11 bases left between them. The CDR3 has 14 residues.